This T cell receptor beta chain was recovered during a study of beta chain features in type 1 diabetes. About the research overall: Cell yields, gender and age were comparable in patients and healthy donors. General observations from the study: Diminished insertions and augmented deletions at VDJ junctions characterized type 1 diabetes patients. Among patients with Type 1 diabetes, TCRB CDR3s were moderately but significantly shorter in every one of the four CD4+ subsets. Any HLA effect on TCRB rearrangement was left unresolved by small sub-analyses.

This clone was detected a few times. Antigen specificity is unknown. Trimming cost V 2 bases and J 6 bases, with 18 bases left between them. Germline V lookup: CDR1 SGDLS, CDR2 YYNGEE. This CDR3 contains 15 residues. As every portion of the isolated RNA was reverse transcribed, the sequencing read expressed TCRB transcripts. Some clones are missing from TCRdb's copy, which holds only in-frame ones; the method was immunoSEQ multiplex PCR. This table has about 300,000 clones, approximately 15% appearing once. This clonotype originated in a woman aged 18-30 years with type 1 diabetes. This chain uses TRBV9 with TRBJ2-7; possibly TRBD1 for D (6 bases). Sequenced: naive CD4+ T cells from blood. CDR3 protein: CASSVSLTGSGEQYF. The CDR3 DNA is TGTGCCAGCAGCGTTTCCCTTACAGGGAGCGGCGAGCAGTACTTC.